This TCR beta chain was sequenced for a study of blood T cell repertoires in COVID-19. About the study: Researchers got acute and convalescent COVID-19 samples from the United States, Italy and Spain.

Data came from immunoSEQ multiplex PCR; TCRdb stores just in-frame clones and leaves some out. The sample has 150,000 to 200,000 clones, roughly 84% seen once; the top ten hold 9.1%. The V gene's germline CDR1 is SGHAT and CDR2 FQNNGV. V lost 5 bases, J lost 2 bases, and 6 bases stayed unmatched. CDR3 length: 14 amino acids. The chain combines TRBV11-2 with TRBJ2-7; 7 nucleotides match TRBD2. The sequence was collected from a woman of 80 years or more with active or convalescent COVID-19. Material for sequencing was peripheral blood. CDR3 coding DNA: TGTGCCAGCAGCCTGGAGCGGGGACCCTACGAGCAGTACTTC. This translates into CASSLERGPYEQYF.